The next 21 T cell receptor beta chains were all read from a single sample in a study of blood T cells in healthy people across ages. The use of a sample-barcoded 5' primer and a J-beta primer mix characterized a second PCR of roughly 6 to 11 cycles. Each CDR3 protein gets one entry after TCRdb re-called the 5' RACE reads with MiXCR. The sample lists about 800,000 distinct CDR3 sequences, approximately 25% occurring once. The sample also formed part of further work on T cells of mothers and their children.

The source material was blood. The receptors derive from a boy younger than 18 in good health.

This clonotype was counted a single time. The conserved phenylalanine or tryptophan is not found at the CDR3 terminus, so this likely reflects a read error. The chain couples TRBV25-1 to TRBJ1-2, with D perhaps matching TRBD1 (5 bases). CDR1 MGHDK and CDR2 SYGVNS come from the germline V gene. This CDR3 region has 13 residues. V was clipped by 1 base and J by 6 bases, with 9 bases between them. CDR3 sequence (DNA): TGTGCCAGCAGTGAATTAGGGACTAATGGCTACACCTGC. Protein: CASSELGTNGYTC.

This clonotype was found a few times. The chain recombines TRBV11-2 with TRBJ2-7, with TRBD2 as a possible D gene (6 bases). CDR3 length: 14 residues. Trimming stripped 3 bases from V and 5 bases from J, with 14 bases between. Germline CDR1 SGHAT, CDR2 FQNNGV. The CDR3: CASSFQAGLDEQYF. The CDR3, as DNA: TGTGCCAGCAGCTTCCAAGCGGGTCTCGACGAGCAGTACTTC.

V and J are TRBV15 and TRBJ1-2; no reliable D call. Germline V lookup: CDR1 LNHNV, CDR2 YYDKDF (reference sequence). Trimming removed 5 bases from V and 7 bases from J, with 14 bases in between. The CDR3 covers 13 residues. The CDR3 coding sequence is TGTGCCACCAGCTCAGGAGTCGTGGGTGGCTACACCTTC. It specifies CATSSGVVGGYTF. Drawing the rest from reference TRBV15 and TRBJ1-2, the complete variable domain is DAMVIQNPRYQVTQFGKPVTLSCSQTLNHNVMYWYQQKSSQAPKLLFHYYDKDFNNEADTPDNFQSRRPNTSFCFLDIRSPGLGDTAMYLCATSSGVVGGYTFGSGTRLTVV.

The gene calls are TRBV20-1 and TRBJ1-4, with 8 bases identical to TRBD1. Germline V CDR1 and CDR2: DFQATT, SNEGSKA (reference sequence). The junction had 4 bases not matched to a gene; V was cut back by 5 bases and J by 5 bases. This CDR3 is 13 amino acids long. DNA for the CDR3: TGCAGTGCTTTTCAGGGGGCGAATGAAAAACTGTTTTTT. It translates to CSAFQGANEKLFF.

This clonotype was counted once. This clone may be a read error of a much larger clone one base away. The CDR3 carries no conserved terminal phenylalanine or tryptophan, so it likely arises from a read error. The V and J genes are TRBV28 and TRBJ2-7; D is uncertain. V lost 2 bases, J lost 4 bases, and 9 bases lay in between. This CDR3 has 13 amino acids. In germline, CDR1 is MDHEN, CDR2 SYDVKM. The CDR3 DNA sequence: TGTGCCAGCAGTTTACTGGGGTGGTACGAGCAGTACTTA. It is translated as CASSLLGWYEQYL.

This chain uses TRBV9 with TRBJ2-5; the match to TRBD2 covers 9 bases. This CDR3 is built from 16 residues. Germline V CDR1 and CDR2: SGDLS, YYNGEE. J was trimmed by 5 bases and V by 3 bases; bases with no gene match: 11. The chain's CDR3 is CASSETRGGPFETQYF. The CDR3 DNA follows: TGTGCCAGCAGCGAAACGCGGGGGGGCCCTTTCGAGACCCAGTACTTC.

The chain recombines TRBV29-1 with TRBJ2-1; D ambiguous. Trimming took off 6 bases at V and 6 bases at J, with 18 bases between the two ends. Germline V gene data show CDR1 as SQVTM and CDR2 as ANQGSEA. The CDR3 consists of 14 residues. In DNA form, the CDR3 reads TGCAGCGTCGAGGCCGAACTACTCCCCAATGAGCAGTTCTTC. Protein: CSVEAELLPNEQFF.

The chain combines TRBV4-2 with TRBJ2-7, with D tentatively TRBD1 (6 bases). The CDR3 is 15 amino acids. Trimming cost V 0 bases and J 2 bases, with 11 bases left between them. CDR1 LGHNA and CDR2 YNFKEQ come from the germline V gene. CDR3 coding DNA: TGTGCCAGCAGCCAAGAGGCAGGGGCCCCCTACGAGCAGTACTTC. As protein: CASSQEAGAPYEQYF.

The chain has TRBV20-1 and TRBJ2-7; perhaps TRBD2 as D (5 bases). The CDR3 is 13 amino acids. The germline V and J ends were trimmed by 6 bases and 6 bases, with 18 bases remaining between them. Germline V lookup: CDR1 DFQATT, CDR2 SNEGSKA (reference sequence). The DNA of the CDR3 is TGCAGTGCCAAACATACGGGGTGGCTCGAGCAGTACTTC. It translates to CSAKHTGWLEQYF.

This clonotype was observed a handful of times. V is TRBV2 and J is TRBJ2-7; D possibly corresponds to TRBD1 (7 bases). Per germline, CDR1 SNHLY and CDR2 FYNNEI. There are 14 residues in the CDR3. V was clipped by 10 bases and J by 2 bases, with 18 bases between them. The CDR3 is CATAGLQGAYEQYF. In DNA form, the CDR3 reads TGTGCCACGGCGGGGCTTCAGGGGGCCTACGAGCAGTACTTC.

The rearrangement joins TRBV12-3 or TRBV12-4 to TRBJ2-5; a weak D match, TRBD1 (6 bases). The CDR3 length is 15 residues. V lost 3 bases and J lost 5, with 16 bases in between. The CDR3 sequence: CASSFHQGIGETQYF. The CDR3 nucleotides read TGTGCCAGCAGTTTTCACCAGGGGATAGGGGAGACCCAGTACTTC.

This clonotype was counted only a few times. The gene calls are TRBV7-9 and TRBJ2-7; 7 nucleotides match TRBD2. The CDR3 spans 14 residues. Germline CDR1 and CDR2: SEHNR and FQNEAQ (reference sequence). V lost 4 bases, J lost 6 bases, and 9 bases stayed unmatched. This CDR3 reads CASSSGGGGGEQYF. Written as DNA, the CDR3 is TGTGCCAGCAGCTCGGGGGGAGGAGGCGGCGAGCAGTACTTC.

The genes are TRBV4-3 and TRBJ2-3; no firm D call. The CDR3 length is 15 residues. Trimming took 0 bases from V and 0 from J, leaving 7 bases between them. CDR1 and CDR2 from the germline V gene are LGHNA and YSLEER. For the CDR3, the DNA is TGCGCCAGCAGCCAAGATCGTAGCAGCACAGATACGCAGTATTTT. The encoded protein is CASSQDRSSTDTQYF.

V is TRBV27 and J is TRBJ1-2, with TRBD1 identical over 7 bases. V lost 8 bases, J lost 4 bases, and 16 bases stayed unmatched. The CDR3 extends over 16 amino acids. Germline CDR1 is MNHEY and CDR2 is SMNVEV (reference sequence). DNA for the CDR3: TGTGCCAGCTTGAGTCTTCTAGGGGGCGCGCGCTATGGCTACACCTTC. Its protein is CASLSLLGGARYGYTF.

The rearrangement links TRBV12-3 or TRBV12-4 to TRBJ1-1; D is unclear. The CDR3 is 16 amino acids. Trimming removed 1 base at V and 0 bases at J, with 12 bases between. The CDR3 DNA sequence: TGTGCCAGCAGTTTAGAGCCTCAGGCCCTGAACACTGAAGCTTTCTTT. This gives the protein CASSLEPQALNTEAFF.

The sample holds a few counts of this clonotype. This chain joins TRBV14 and TRBJ2-5; D remains unclear. V was trimmed by 0 bases and J by 2 bases, leaving 13 bases between them. The CDR3 runs 16 residues. The germline gives CDR1 SGHDN, CDR2 FVKESK. CDR3 amino acids: CASSQDGKRPQETQYF. In nucleotides, the CDR3 is TGTGCCAGCAGCCAAGATGGTAAACGGCCACAAGAGACCCAGTACTTC.

The V gene is TRBV29-1, the J gene TRBJ1-2; 8 positions agree with TRBD1. The CDR3 runs 11 residues. The ends lost 7 bases at V and 9 bases at J; junction bases unmatched: 7. Germline V gene sequence: CDR1 SQVTM, CDR2 ANQGSEA. The CDR3 sequence: CSAIRQGRYTF. CDR3 DNA sequence: TGCAGCGCCATACGACAGGGGCGCTACACCTTC.

This clonotype was counted only a few times. The J gene is TRBJ2-1, the V gene TRBV4-3; TRBD2 aligns across 8 bases. Trimming at V came to 2 bases and at J to 2 bases, leaving 8 bases not matched to a gene. Germline values: CDR1 LGHNA, CDR2 YSLEER. The length of the CDR3 is 17 residues. The CDR3 region is CASSQFSSGSTYNEQFF. CDR3 sequence (DNA): TGCGCCAGCAGCCAATTTTCCAGCGGGAGTACCTACAATGAGCAGTTCTTC.

This clonotype was observed a handful of times. The genes are TRBV18 and TRBJ2-5; 9 nucleotides agree with TRBD1. Matching the DNA end better, TRBJ2-1 makes the J call doubtful. Germline CDR1 is KGHSH and CDR2 is LQKENI. The CDR3 totals 13 residues. Here the CDR3 reads CASSPETGGEQFF. Here the CDR3 DNA reads TGTGCCAGCTCACCGGAGACAGGGGGGGAGCAGTTCTTC.

This clonotype was counted a few times. This rearrangement joins TRBV4-2 to TRBJ2-1, with 7 bases matching TRBD2. From germline, CDR1 is LGHNA and CDR2 YNFKEQ. The trim removed 1 base at V and 5 bases at J, leaving 8 bases unmatched. The CDR3 length is 16 residues. CDR3: CASSQVGGSFDNEQFF. In DNA form, the CDR3 reads TGTGCCAGCAGCCAAGTCGGCGGGAGTTTCGACAATGAGCAGTTCTTC.

This clonotype has only a few counts. The chain joins TRBV11-2 to TRBJ1-3; TRBD1 might be the D (5 bases). Per the germline V gene, CDR1 is SGHAT and CDR2 is FQNNGV. V was pared by 5 bases and J by 0 bases, with 17 bases between. The CDR3 runs 17 residues. The CDR3 region is CASSPLTGALSGNTIYF. DNA for the CDR3: TGTGCCAGCAGCCCTCTCACCGGGGCGCTCTCTGGAAACACCATATATTTT. The entire variable domain, with the rest obtained from reference TRBV11-2 and TRBJ1-3, is as follows: EAGVAQSPRYKIIEKRQSVAFWCNPISGHATLYWYQQILGQGPKLLIQFQNNGVVDDSQLPKDRFSAERLKGVDSTLKIQPAKLEDSAVYLCASSPLTGALSGNTIYFGEGSWLTVV.